This TCR beta chain was sequenced for a study of beta chain features in type 1 diabetes. The study's findings and limits: In every one of the four CD4+ subsets, TCRB CDR3s were moderately but significantly shorter in Type 1 diabetes patients. Here, the possible influence of HLA type (on TCRB rearrangement) remained unresolved. It was among patients, rather than healthy donors, that naive, central memory and Treg TCRB repertoires appeared more similar.

Germline CDR1 is SGHRS and CDR2 is YFSETQ. The CDR3 extends over 17 amino acids. V trimming: 4 bases; J trimming: 2 bases; junction bases outside the gene matches: 13. cDNA synthesis used the whole RNA isolate, giving expressed TCRB sequences. The repertoire was sequenced with immunoSEQ multiplex PCR; TCRdb's copy has only in-frame clones and lacks some. The sample comprises around 160,000 clones, around 8.6% of which are singletons, and more than 0.5% rests with the top ten. This clone was seen more than once but under ten times. Its antigen is undetermined. The receptor's source is a woman aged 18 to 35 with type 1 diabetes. The sequencing input was central memory CD4+ T cells from blood. V gene TRBV5-1 combines with J gene TRBJ2-3; TRBD2 agrees at 7 bases. The CDR3 spells CASSIQPGLKFTDTQYF. For the CDR3, the DNA is TGCGCCAGCAGCATACAACCGGGACTAAAGTTCACAGATACGCAGTATTTT.